Reported below is one TCR beta chain. The sample originates from a study of blood T cell repertoires in COVID-19. Across the whole study: T cells, B-cell-depleted T cells, or PBMCs provided the cDNA or gDNA that served as material.

Some clones are missing from TCRdb's copy, which holds only in-frame ones; the method was immunoSEQ multiplex PCR. The table has 300,000 to 400,000 clones, around nine tenths seen once. The ends lost 3 bases at V and 1 base at J; junction bases unmatched: 4. Germline CDR1 and CDR2: KGHSH and LQKENI. CDR3 size: 15 residues. The V call is TRBV18, the J call TRBJ1-1, with 8 bases that match TRBD1. Sequencing was performed on peripheral blood. This clonotype was obtained from a woman between 65 and 79 years old with COVID-19, enrolled during active disease. CDR3 sequence (DNA): TGTGCCAGCTCACCTCCTCAGGGGGCGAACACTGAAGCTTTCTTT. Encoded protein: CASSPPQGANTEAFF.